What follows are 8 T cell receptor beta chains derived from one specimen sequenced in a study of CD8+ T cells in alopecia areata. After isolation, RNA underwent reverse transcription to generate cDNA as the sequencing template. Profiling relied on immunoSEQ multiplex PCR, and the TCRdb table lists in-frame clones only, not all of them. The sample holds approximately 280,000 clones, roughly 60% seen once. Stated treatment: oral pan-JAK inhibitor, 5-10 mg twice daily. The specimen was CD4+ T cells sorted from blood, collected at week 24, from a patient treated with tofacitinib. The source of these receptors is a human donor with alopecia areata.

V usage is TRBV6-5 and J usage is TRBJ2-5; D not certain. Germline V gene sequence: CDR1 MNHEY, CDR2 SVGAGI. Trimming took 6 bases from V and 9 from J, leaving 11 bases between them. The CDR3 is 11 amino acids. CDR3 protein: CASSRLGSQYF. The CDR3 nucleotides are TGTGCCAGCAGCCGCCTGGGCTCCCAGTACTTC.

V is TRBV7-6 and J is TRBJ2-4; perhaps TRBD1 as D (6 bases). The CDR3 sequence is 14 residues long. The V gene's germline CDR1 is SGHVS and CDR2 FNYEAQ. The V gene lost 4 bases and the J gene lost 1 base, with 8 bases spanning the gap. CDR3 in DNA: TGTGCCAGCAGCTCAGACAGGGCCAAAAACATTCAGTACTTC. Encoded protein: CASSSDRAKNIQYF.

The chain carries TRBV9 and TRBJ2-3; 12 nucleotides line up with TRBD2. Germline lookup yields CDR1 SGDLS and CDR2 YYNGEE. Trimming removed 0 bases from V and 1 base from J; junction bases left unmatched: 6. The CDR3 runs 18 residues. This chain's CDR3 is CASSVAEGLAGRTDTQYF. DNA for the CDR3: TGTGCCAGCAGCGTAGCGGAAGGACTAGCGGGACGCACAGATACGCAGTATTTT.

This clone occurred a few times. The rearrangement links TRBV11-2 to TRBJ2-5; D remains ambiguous. V lost 5 bases and J lost 1, with 14 bases in between. CDR3 length: 15 amino acids. The germline V gene has CDR1 SGHAT and CDR2 FQNNGV. The CDR3 region has the DNA TGTGCCAGCAGCCCCCGGCTGAGCCTCCAAGAGACCCAGTACTTC. Translating it yields CASSPRLSLQETQYF.

The chain carries TRBV30 and TRBJ2-2, with D perhaps TRBD1 or TRBD2 (5 bases each). Germline CDR1 and CDR2: GTSNPN and SVGIG (reference sequence). The CDR3 is 11 amino acids. The chain's CDR3 is CVGTFTGELFF. In DNA, the CDR3 is TGTGTCGGGACGTTCACCGGGGAGCTGTTTTTT.

The chain is built from TRBV30 and TRBJ2-4; D might be TRBD1 or TRBD2, each matching 5 bases. Deletions cut 0 bases from V and 6 bases from J, with 18 bases between. Germline V CDR1 and CDR2: GTSNPN, SVGIG (reference sequence). This CDR3 is built from 16 residues. In DNA, the CDR3 is TGTGCCTGGAGTGTACCACTAGGGACCAGCGGAAACATTCAGTACTTC. It translates to CAWSVPLGTSGNIQYF.

CDR3 in DNA: TGCGCCAGCAGCCAAGGTCTAGTAGAGACCCAGTACTTC. Protein sequence: CASSQGLVETQYF. The V gene is TRBV4-3, the J gene TRBJ2-5; D remains unclear. Germline V gives CDR1 LGHNA, CDR2 YSLEER. This CDR3 has 13 amino acids. Trimming left V 1 base short and J 4 bases short, with 7 bases between.

This clone was found a few times. The chain links TRBV5-1 to TRBJ2-5, with D perhaps being TRBD1 or TRBD2 (5 bases each). CDR3 length equals 14 residues. CDR1 is SGHRS, CDR2 YFSETQ, per germline. V shed 3 bases and J shed 5 bases, with 14 bases lying between them. The CDR3 sequence: CASSSSGTGETQYF. The CDR3 DNA sequence: TGCGCCAGCAGCTCTTCCGGGACCGGGGAGACCCAGTACTTC.